This TCR beta chain was observed in a study of identical twins (dated by TCRdb to about 2016). General notes on the study: TCR alpha and beta repertoires from monozygotic twins, unrelated adults of various ages and cord blood were deep-sequenced to test whether fetal clonotypes persist. To rule out contamination, the twin experiments were replicated at different times with different library preparation protocols. Findings and caveats that apply to the study as a whole: Out-of-frame TCR alpha sequences shared between twins showed an excess of low generation-probability sequences compared with coincidental sharing between unrelated individuals. Because the same donors could not be followed over many years, conclusions were based on cross-sectional statistical analysis. In monozygotic twins, recombination models systematically underestimated out-of-frame TCR alpha sharing, but the models matched the sharing seen between unrelated individuals. Zero-insertion analyses could be partly confounded by invariant T cells such as MAIT and iNKT, though diverse VJ usage argued against such confounding for most clonotypes. A weaker excess of twin sharing was found in beta out-of-frame sequences because the signal-to-noise ratio was lowered by fewer shared sequences. Fewer insertions were carried by abundant cord blood beta clonotypes, a similar but weaker trend appeared in young adult naive repertoires, and no such trend appeared in memory repertoires.

The library was generated by 5' RACE. The run used an Illumina HiSeq 2000. Template switching added a universal primer binding site, and the final cDNA carried a unique molecular identifier that allowed TCR cDNA molecules to be counted accurately. Specific primers in the conserved constant-segment region were used to synthesize first-strand cDNA for TCR alpha and beta chains. To control for contamination, every cDNA library was double barcoded, receiving both a SMART-Mk sample barcode and Illumina barcodes. TruSeq adapter sequences, together with Illumina sample barcodes, were added in two successive PCR steps. Sequencing of the TCR alpha and beta cDNA libraries was done on the Illumina HiSeq platform using custom primers. In the authors' own workflow: MiGEC processed the raw reads to extract unique molecular identifiers, while MiXCR was used to determine the CDR3 positions. Recombination models were inferred per individual with the repgenHMM and IGoR tools using an EM algorithm. Shared clonotype analysis was performed with the tcR package in R, normalizing sharing by the product of cloneset sizes. To study raw recombination without the effects of thymic and clonal selection, out-of-frame nonproductive sequences were analyzed. The public reads were reanalyzed by TCRdb: fastp trimming at Q25, MiXCR alignment, in-frame beta chains only. Here each entry gathers all rows of one CDR3 protein and keeps the most common genes and DNA. It is TCRdb's table, rather than the study itself, that gives the V and J calls and clone size. For this sample there are 250,000 to 350,000 distinct CDR3 sequences; 9.5% appear just once. Roughly 6.8% of the sample is in the top ten clones.

Every donor in the study was a healthy Caucasian. Three pairs of female monozygotic twins, all aged roughly 18 to 30 years, made up the twin cohort. CD4+ and CD8+ T cell populations were isolated with positive isolation kits from Invitrogen. In its sample, this clonotype was seen many times. Its antigen target is currently unknown. No qualities accompany the bases; no much larger clone lies one base away. CDR1 DFQATT and CDR2 SNEGSKA were looked up in the germline V gene (reference sequence). At the junction V is shortened by 7 bases and J by 0 bases, with 13 bases in between. The CDR3 runs 14 residues from the cysteine to the phenylalanine. Just the 42-base CDR3 DNA is kept, in frame starting at base 1. The same specimen was also included in a second study, on yellow fever vaccine responses in identical twins. According to the second study: According to the authors, in identical twins the way T cells responded to vaccination appeared partly convergent and partly personalized. The study precisely tracked vaccine-responding T cell clones in identical twins.

The rearrangement joined TRBV20-1 to TRBJ1-5; D gene: possibly TRBD1, on 6 matching bases. The sample comprised CD8+ T cells sorted from blood. The sequence derives from a woman aged 18-29 years in good health. The CDR3 region: CSVPTGHSNQPQHF. The bases are TGCAGTGTTCCGACAGGCCATAGCAATCAGCCCCAGCATTTT.